What follows are 27 T cell receptor beta chains derived from one specimen sequenced in a study of patients and donors after allogeneic stem cell transplantation. A single record per CDR3 protein comes from TCRdb applying MiXCR to the RT-PCR reads. The sample records more than 150,000 distinct CDR3 sequences, 20% to 25% being singletons. Input material: blood, either unsorted or a sorted T cell fraction (not recorded which). These receptors all stem from a human donor who was either an allogeneic HSCT recipient or a stem cell or donor lymphocyte infusion donor (not recorded which). It is not recorded whose cells these are; they may come from a transplant donor.

This clonotype was detected a few times. The chain has TRBV12-3 or TRBV12-4 and TRBJ1-1; D unclear. V was clipped by 8 bases and J by 1 base, with 11 bases between them. This CDR3 comprises 13 residues. This CDR3 reads CASSTGRNTEAFF. The CDR3 DNA sequence: TGTGCCAGCTCCACCGGGAGGAACACTGAAGCTTTCTTT.

This clonotype has just a few counts. This rearrangement joins TRBV20-1 to TRBJ1-1, with D possibly matching TRBD1 (5 bases). The ends were cut back, 3 bases at V and 4 bases at J, with 9 bases in the middle. Looked up from germline, CDR1 is DFQATT and CDR2 is SNEGSKA (reference sequence). This CDR3 contains 12 residues. The CDR3 DNA reads TGCAGTGCTAGTAAGGGGAGCACTGAAGCTTTCTTT. It is translated as CSASKGSTEAFF.

This clonotype has just one count. J is TRBJ2-2 and V is TRBV4-1, with 10 bases that match TRBD2. V was clipped by 0 bases and J by 7 bases; unmatched bases: 5. The CDR3 is 16 amino acids. The V gene's germline CDR1 is MGHRA and CDR2 YSYEKL. This chain's CDR3 is CASSQETSGSSGELFF. In DNA, the CDR3 is TGCGCCAGCAGCCAAGAGACTAGCGGGTCCAGCGGGGAGCTGTTTTTT.

Only a few counts were recorded for this clonotype. CDR3 amino acids: CSVDPRTLTGVADTQYF. DNA of the CDR3: TGCAGCGTTGACCCCCGTACTTTAACAGGGGTCGCAGATACGCAGTATTTT. The rearrangement links TRBV29-1 to TRBJ2-3; 7 bases are shared with TRBD1. This CDR3 is 17 amino acids long. Germline CDR1 SQVTM, CDR2 ANQGSEA. The J segment lost 4 bases and the V segment lost 3 bases, leaving 16 bases of the junction unmatched.

This clonotype was found a few times. J is TRBJ1-4 and V is TRBV4-3; a possible D gene is TRBD1 (5 bases). The ends were cut back, 4 bases at V and 8 bases at J, with 17 bases in the middle. The CDR3 totals 15 residues. Per germline, CDR1 LGHNA and CDR2 YSLEER. The CDR3 loop reads CASSPDIGWGEKLFF. CDR3 DNA sequence: TGCGCCAGCAGCCCTGATATTGGTTGGGGGGAAAAACTGTTTTTT.

This clonotype was detected a few times. V and J are TRBV6-2 or TRBV6-3 and TRBJ2-7; 9 nucleotides match TRBD2. CDR3 size: 16 residues. Germline CDR1 and CDR2: MNHEY and SVGEGT. V shed 6 bases and J 2 bases; nucleotides not matched to a gene: 11. The CDR3 nucleotides read TGTGCCAGCAGACTCCCCCTTGCTAGCGGGGCCTACGAGCAGTACTTC. Its protein product is CASRLPLASGAYEQYF.

The rearrangement joins TRBV20-1 to TRBJ2-1; D remains unclear. Germline V gene sequence: CDR1 DFQATT, CDR2 SNEGSKA (reference sequence). The CDR3 loop spans 13 amino acids. V lost 1 base and J lost 4, with 8 bases in between. The CDR3 DNA follows: TGCAGTGCTAGAGCCATCACTTACAATGAGCAGTTCTTC. The encoded protein is CSARAITYNEQFF.

The V call is TRBV7-8, the J call TRBJ2-2; D may be TRBD2 (7 bases). V was cut by 5 bases and J by 0 bases, with 13 bases left in between. The CDR3 length is 16 residues. CDR1 is SGHVS and CDR2 is FQNEAQ in the germline V gene. The CDR3 nucleotides read TGTGCCAGCAGCCCACGGGGGGCTACGAACACCGGGGAGCTGTTTTTT. It encodes CASSPRGATNTGELFF.

The chain recombines TRBV4-1 with TRBJ2-5; maybe TRBD2 (6 bases). The germline V gene encodes CDR1 MGHRA and CDR2 YSYEKL. Trimming pared 1 base from V and 0 bases from J, leaving 9 bases between. This CDR3 contains 15 residues. CDR3 bases: TGCGCCAGCAGCCAAGTGGTAGCGGACCAAGAGACCCAGTACTTC. This encodes CASSQVVADQETQYF.

The chain links TRBV7-9 to TRBJ1-6; D is unresolved. This CDR3 has 16 residues. V was pared by 5 bases and J by 7 bases, with 18 bases between. Germline CDR1 is SEHNR and CDR2 is FQNEAQ (reference sequence). CDR3 residues: CASSVPGGSENSPLHF. The CDR3, as DNA: TGTGCCAGCAGCGTACCAGGAGGGTCTGAAAATTCACCCCTCCACTTT.

The V gene is TRBV20-1, the J gene TRBJ1-1, with 7 bases fitting TRBD1. V gave up 3 bases and J gave up 0 bases; unmatched junction bases: 4. Germline lookup yields CDR1 DFQATT and CDR2 SNEGSKA (reference sequence). There are 14 residues in the CDR3. Written as DNA, the CDR3 is TGCAGTGCTAGGGTCGGACAGGTGAACACTGAAGCTTTCTTT. Protein sequence: CSARVGQVNTEAFF.

This clonotype was counted between two and nine times. The rearrangement joins TRBV20-1 to TRBJ1-1; D gene ambiguous. CDR1 is DFQATT and CDR2 is SNEGSKA in the germline V gene (reference sequence). V was pared by 0 bases and J by 4 bases, with 12 bases between. The CDR3 runs to 14 residues. The CDR3 DNA follows: TGCAGTGCTAGAGATCCGGTGGCAGGCACTGAAGCTTTCTTT. Protein: CSARDPVAGTEAFF.

The chain combines TRBV12-3 or TRBV12-4 with TRBJ1-6, with TRBD1 as a possible D gene (5 bases). Trimming shortened V by 2 bases and J by 7 bases, and 9 bases separated the two germline ends. The CDR3 consists of 14 residues. The CDR3 coding sequence is TGTGCCAGCAGTTTACCAGGGTCCAATTCACCCCTCCACTTT. It is translated as CASSLPGSNSPLHF.

The chain is built from TRBV20-1 and TRBJ2-1, with 7 bases lining up with TRBD1. CDR1 DFQATT and CDR2 SNEGSKA come from the germline V gene (reference sequence). V shed 2 bases and J 8 bases; nucleotides not matched to a gene: 9. The CDR3 runs 14 residues. For the CDR3, the DNA is TGCAGTGCTAGAACACCAGGGGGTCTCTATGAGCAGTTCTTC. Protein sequence: CSARTPGGLYEQFF.

This clonotype was found many times. The chain combines TRBV5-1 with TRBJ1-1; weak D call: TRBD1 (6 bases). CDR1 is SGHRS and CDR2 is YFSETQ in the germline V gene. The CDR3 runs to 13 residues. V shed 7 bases and J shed 5 bases, with 15 bases lying between them. This chain's CDR3 is CASGQQMGTEAFF. The CDR3 region has the DNA TGCGCCAGCGGACAGCAGATGGGGACTGAAGCTTTCTTT.

The genes are TRBV5-1 and TRBJ2-7, with 7 bases matching TRBD1. Germline assignment: CDR1 SGHRS and CDR2 YFSETQ. V shed 4 bases, J shed 5 bases, and the junction held 6 bases outside the gene matches. The CDR3 contains 13 residues. This chain's CDR3 is CASSPGQAHEQYF. The CDR3 coding sequence is TGCGCCAGCAGCCCCGGACAGGCCCACGAGCAGTACTTC.

This chain uses TRBV14 with TRBJ2-1; D remains ambiguous. The CDR3 consists of 17 residues. CDR1 is SGHDN and CDR2 is FVKESK in the germline V gene. Trimming stripped 6 bases from V and 0 bases from J, with 18 bases between. CDR3 coding DNA: TGTGCCAGCAGTTTAGGGCGGCTATTGAGCTCCTACAATGAGCAGTTCTTC. The encoded protein is CASSLGRLLSSYNEQFF.

This sequence joins TRBV25-1 and TRBJ2-3; D remains unclear. V was shortened by 4 bases and J by 7 bases, with 3 bases between the two germline ends. Per germline, CDR1 MGHDK and CDR2 SYGVNS. The CDR3 extends over 10 amino acids. CDR3 nucleotide sequence: TGTGCCAGCAGTGGGAATACGCAGTATTTT. Protein product: CASSGNTQYF.

This clonotype was counted between two and nine times. Here the CDR3 reads CASSLHGGDIQYF. The CDR3 DNA reads TGTGCCAGCAGTTTGCATGGGGGGGACATTCAGTACTTC. The chain has TRBV12-3 or TRBV12-4 and TRBJ2-4, with 7 nucleotides matching TRBD2. This CDR3 is 13 amino acids long. After removal of 3 bases from V and 8 bases from J, the junction contained 4 bases not matched to a gene.

The sample holds a few counts of this clonotype. The V call is TRBV29-1, the J call TRBJ1-2; D is unclear. The CDR3 sequence is 13 residues long. The V gene lost 3 bases and the J gene lost 6 bases, with 14 bases spanning the gap. Germline V gives CDR1 SQVTM, CDR2 ANQGSEA. CDR3: CSVDKGQSDGYTF. The CDR3 DNA follows: TGCAGCGTTGATAAAGGGCAGTCAGATGGCTACACCTTC.

The CDR3 nucleotides are TGCGCCAGCGGACCACAGACGAATGTCTATGGCTACACCTTC. Protein product: CASGPQTNVYGYTF. The chain employs TRBV5-1 and TRBJ1-2; D remains unclear. Trimming took off 7 bases at V and 4 bases at J, with 17 bases between the two ends. This CDR3 has 14 amino acids. Germline assignment: CDR1 SGHRS and CDR2 YFSETQ. The whole variable domain, filled in from reference TRBV5-1 and TRBJ1-2, reads KAGVTQTPRYLIKTRGQQVTLSCSPISGHRSVSWYQQTPGQGLQFLFEYFSETQRNKGNFPGRFSGRQFSNSRSEMNVSTLELGDSALYLCASGPQTNVYGYTFGSGTRLTVV.

This clonotype turned up a few times. The V call is TRBV7-9, the J call TRBJ1-3; TRBD1 might be the D (6 bases). CDR3 length: 18 amino acids. With 6 bases removed from V and 0 bases from J, the gap between germline ends came to 21 bases. CDR1 SEHNR and CDR2 FQNEAQ come from the germline V gene (reference sequence). The CDR3 nucleotides read TGTGCCAGCAGTCAGAACCGGGACAATCGGTCCTCTGGAAACACCATATATTTT. Encoded protein: CASSQNRDNRSSGNTIYF.

The chain couples TRBV3-1 to TRBJ1-6; D is ambiguous. Germline CDR1 LGHDT, CDR2 YNNKEL (reference sequence). The CDR3 extends over 15 amino acids. Trimming removed 0 bases from V and 6 bases from J, with 9 bases in between. CDR3: CASSQDYWINSPLHF. The CDR3 DNA sequence: TGTGCCAGCAGCCAAGATTACTGGATTAATTCACCCCTCCACTTT.

This clonotype was counted a few times. V usage is TRBV2 and J usage is TRBJ1-5; the D gene is possibly TRBD1 (6 bases). Germline V gene lookup returns CDR1 SNHLY and CDR2 FYNNEI. This CDR3 has 14 residues. Trimming took 9 bases from V and 0 from J, leaving 12 bases between them. This chain's CDR3 is CASKGTNSNQPQHF. The CDR3 DNA follows: TGTGCCAGTAAGGGGACAAATAGCAATCAGCCCCAGCATTTT.

V gene TRBV7-2 combines with J gene TRBJ2-2, with D unresolved. The germline V gene has CDR1 SGHTA and CDR2 FQGNSA. The CDR3 loop spans 13 amino acids. V dropped 1 base and J dropped 7 bases, with 7 bases sitting between them. The CDR3 sequence: CASSLGWGGELFF. The CDR3 DNA sequence: TGTGCCAGCAGCTTAGGGTGGGGCGGGGAGCTGTTTTTT.

This clonotype came up a few times. CDR3 nucleotide sequence: TGTGCCAGCAGTTTATGGGGGGGCATACGCACAGATACGCAGTATTTT. Protein: CASSLWGGIRTDTQYF. This chain connects TRBV28 to TRBJ2-3; either TRBD1 or TRBD2 may fit D (6 bases each). Germline V gives CDR1 MDHEN, CDR2 SYDVKM. The CDR3 consists of 16 residues. V lost 0 bases, J lost 1 base, and 11 bases lay in between. The full variable domain, its missing parts supplied by reference TRBV28 and TRBJ2-3, is DVKVTQSSRYLVKRTGEKVFLECVQDMDHENMFWYRQDPGLGLRLIYFSYDVKMKEKGDIPEGYSVSREKKERFSLILESASTNQTSMYLCASSLWGGIRTDTQYFGPGTRLTVL.

This clonotype was recorded at least ten times. J is TRBJ1-2 and V is TRBV12-3 or TRBV12-4; 8 nucleotides line up with TRBD1. The CDR3 extends over 13 amino acids. Unmatched junction bases numbered 5, after V lost 5 bases and J lost 6 bases. CDR3 nucleotides: TGTGCCAGCAGTCCAAGACAGGGGAATGGCTACACCTTC. This sequence encodes CASSPRQGNGYTF.